This T cell receptor beta chain was observed in a study of blood T cell repertoires in COVID-19. Study background: From the United States, Italy and Spain came samples of acute and convalescent COVID-19. T cells, B-cell-depleted T cells, or PBMCs supplied cDNA or gDNA.

Germline V gene lookup returns CDR1 SQVTM and CDR2 ANQGSEA. CDR3 size: 11 residues. Trimming removed 2 bases at V and 6 bases at J, with 5 bases between. This clone has a single count. In the source study's methods: Reference gene primer amplification yielded estimated nucleated cell counts. TCRdb's copy holds only in-frame clones and misses some; the assay was immunoSEQ multiplex PCR. V and J calls and clone size follow that table, whereas D and trimming were derived from the DNA. The sample carries 130,000 to 150,000 clones, 65% to 85% recorded once. The chain links TRBV29-1 to TRBJ2-1; no definite D call. The TCR originated in a man in his fifties or sixties with active or convalescent COVID-19. The material sequenced was peripheral blood. The CDR3 DNA is TGCAGCGTTGAACCATTCAATGAGCAGTTCTTC. Translating it yields CSVEPFNEQFF.